Listed below are T cell receptor beta chains from one sample, sequenced in a study of shared clonotypes between healthy human individuals. Method: immunoSEQ multiplex PCR; TCRdb's copy keeps in-frame clones and lacks some. In the table there are some 1 million clones, around four fifths of which are singletons. Sequencing was carried out using memory CD4+ T cells sorted from blood. Source of these receptors: a young man in good health. The CDR3 runs from the conserved cysteine through the conserved F or W. Each record gives: CDR3 length, D gene, V gene, J gene, clone size, CDR3 DNA, CDR3 protein. A D gene is named only where the DNA matches it firmly. Rows give clone size only sometimes, using once, few, many, or a class for an expanded clone.

CDR3 length: 13
D gene: -
V gene: TRBV5-5
J gene: TRBJ1-1
clone size: -
CDR3 DNA: TGTGCCAGCAGCTTGGAGGGGCCGACTGAAGCTTTCTTT
CDR3 protein: CASSLEGPTEAFF

CDR3 length: 13
D gene: TRBD1
V gene: TRBV5-1
J gene: TRBJ2-7
clone size: few
CDR3 DNA: TGCGCCAGCAGCTTGGGACAGGGAGACGAGCAGTACTTC
CDR3 protein: CASSLGQGDEQYF

CDR3 length: 17
D gene: TRBD2
V gene: TRBV19
J gene: TRBJ2-1
clone size: -
CDR3 DNA: TGTGCCAGTAGTCCAAGCGTTCTAGCGGGAGGGCATAATGAGCAGTTCTTC
CDR3 protein: CASSPSVLAGGHNEQFF

CDR3 length: 15
D gene: TRBD1
V gene: TRBV30
J gene: TRBJ2-3
clone size: -
CDR3 DNA: TGTGCCTGGAGTCCAGGACAGGGGGCACGAGATACGCAGTATTTT
CDR3 protein: CAWSPGQGARDTQYF

CDR3 length: 14
D gene: -
V gene: TRBV29-1
J gene: TRBJ1-1
clone size: once
CDR3 DNA: TGCAGCGTTGTCTTGGTTTTTATGAACACTGAAGCTTTCTTT
CDR3 protein: CSVVLVFMNTEAFF

CDR3 length: 18
D gene: -
V gene: TRBV5-1
J gene: TRBJ1-3
clone size: -
CDR3 DNA: TGCGCCAGCAGCTTGGAACCGGCAGGAACGTACGCTGGAAACACCATATATTTT
CDR3 protein: CASSLEPAGTYAGNTIYF

CDR3 length: 16
D gene: TRBD1
V gene: TRBV19
J gene: TRBJ2-7
clone size: -
CDR3 DNA: TGTGCCAGTAGTTCTCCCGGGACAGGGAGCTCCTACGAGCAGTACTTC
CDR3 protein: CASSSPGTGSSYEQYF

CDR3 length: 18
D gene: -
V gene: TRBV7-2
J gene: TRBJ2-1
clone size: -
CDR3 DNA: TGTGCCAGCAGCCCCTCCGGCTCGGGCTCTCCCTCGGAGGGTGAGCAGTTCTTC
CDR3 protein: CASSPSGSGSPSEGEQFF

CDR3 length: 16
D gene: TRBD2
V gene: TRBV6-1
J gene: TRBJ2-7
clone size: -
CDR3 DNA: TGTGCCAGCAGTGGCCGCCGAGCGGGGTCGGCCTACGAGCAGTACTTC
CDR3 protein: CASSGRRAGSAYEQYF

CDR3 length: 13
D gene: -
V gene: TRBV4-3
J gene: TRBJ1-2
clone size: -
CDR3 DNA: TGCGCCAGCAGCGGCACGAGTCCGCTTGGCTACACCTTC
CDR3 protein: CASSGTSPLGYTF

CDR3 length: 14
D gene: -
V gene: TRBV5-1
J gene: TRBJ2-7
clone size: -
CDR3 DNA: TGCGCCAGCAGCTCGACTAGTGGAGGCTACGAGCAGTACTTC
CDR3 protein: CASSSTSGGYEQYF

CDR3 length: 13
D gene: -
V gene: TRBV29-1
J gene: TRBJ1-2
clone size: -
CDR3 DNA: TGCAGCGTTGAACTTCAGAGGGGTTATGGCTACACCTTC
CDR3 protein: CSVELQRGYGYTF

CDR3 length: 15
D gene: TRBD1
V gene: TRBV6-6
J gene: TRBJ1-6
clone size: -
CDR3 DNA: TGTGCCAGCAGTTACCAGACAGGGGGCGTATCACCCCTCCACTTT
CDR3 protein: CASSYQTGGVSPLHF

CDR3 length: 15
D gene: TRBD2
V gene: TRBV5-1
J gene: TRBJ2-2
clone size: once
CDR3 DNA: TGCGCCAGCGCTAGCGGGGGGGCGGACACCGGGGAGCTGTTTTTT
CDR3 protein: CASASGGADTGELFF

CDR3 length: 14
D gene: -
V gene: TRBV28
J gene: TRBJ2-1
clone size: -
CDR3 DNA: TGTGCCAGCAGAAATGGGGTAGTTTACAATGAGCAGTTCTTC
CDR3 protein: CASRNGVVYNEQFF

CDR3 length: 13
D gene: -
V gene: TRBV5-4
J gene: TRBJ1-2
clone size: few
CDR3 DNA: TGTGCCAGCAGCTCCCCAGGGTTGAATGGCTACACCTTC
CDR3 protein: CASSSPGLNGYTF

CDR3 length: 13
D gene: -
V gene: TRBV30
J gene: TRBJ2-2
clone size: -
CDR3 DNA: TGTGCCTGGAGTGTCCTTCGAACCGGGGAGCTGTTTTTT
CDR3 protein: CAWSVLRTGELFF

CDR3 length: 14
D gene: TRBD1
V gene: TRBV5-6
J gene: TRBJ1-1
clone size: few
CDR3 DNA: TGTGCCAGCAGCTTGGGGACAGGGGGCACTGAAGCTTTCTTT
CDR3 protein: CASSLGTGGTEAFF

CDR3 length: 14
D gene: -
V gene: TRBV4-1
J gene: TRBJ1-5
clone size: -
CDR3 DNA: TGCGCCAGCAGCCCCCCGGGCAGCAGTCAGCCCCAGCATTTT
CDR3 protein: CASSPPGSSQPQHF

CDR3 length: 13
D gene: -
V gene: TRBV7-3
J gene: TRBJ2-5
clone size: -
CDR3 DNA: TGTGCCAGCAGCTTAGGAGGAGGGGAGACCCAGTACTTC
CDR3 protein: CASSLGGGETQYF

CDR3 length: 15
D gene: -
V gene: TRBV15
J gene: TRBJ1-2
clone size: -
CDR3 DNA: TGTGCCACCAGCACCCTGAGCCCTGCTAACTATGGCTACACCTTC
CDR3 protein: CATSTLSPANYGYTF

CDR3 length: 15
D gene: TRBD2
V gene: TRBV6-5
J gene: TRBJ2-1
clone size: -
CDR3 DNA: TGTGCCAGCAGTAGCACTAGCGGGAGGGCCAATGAGCAGTTCTTC
CDR3 protein: CASSSTSGRANEQFF

CDR3 length: 13
D gene: -
V gene: TRBV7-7
J gene: TRBJ2-5
clone size: -
CDR3 DNA: TGTGCTAGCAGCACCGGGCCAAAAGAGACCCAGTACTTC
CDR3 protein: CASSTGPKETQYF

CDR3 length: 13
D gene: TRBD1
V gene: TRBV5-4
J gene: TRBJ2-7
clone size: few
CDR3 DNA: TGTGCCAGCAGCCCGGACAGGGAGTGGGAGCAGTACTTC
CDR3 protein: CASSPDREWEQYF

CDR3 length: 13
D gene: -
V gene: TRBV6-1
J gene: TRBJ2-3
clone size: -
CDR3 DNA: TGTGCCAGCAGTACTAGTTCGGGGGATACGCAGTATTTT
CDR3 protein: CASSTSSGDTQYF

CDR3 length: 14
D gene: -
V gene: TRBV4-3
J gene: TRBJ2-3
clone size: -
CDR3 DNA: TGCGCCAGCAGCCCCTTTGGGTACACAGATACGCAGTATTTT
CDR3 protein: CASSPFGYTDTQYF

CDR3 length: 17
D gene: TRBD2
V gene: TRBV11-2
J gene: TRBJ2-7
clone size: -
CDR3 DNA: TGTGCCAGCAGCCCACCGACTAGCGGGGTTCCCTCCTACGAGCAGTACTTC
CDR3 protein: CASSPPTSGVPSYEQYF

CDR3 length: 14
D gene: -
V gene: TRBV29-1
J gene: TRBJ2-1
clone size: -
CDR3 DNA: TGCAGCGCCTCGGGGGCGCGGGGCCACAATGAGCAGTTCTTC
CDR3 protein: CSASGARGHNEQFF

CDR3 length: 13
D gene: -
V gene: TRBV6-6
J gene: TRBJ1-1
clone size: few
CDR3 DNA: TGTGCCAGCAGTCGGACAGAAAACACTGAAGCTTTCTTT
CDR3 protein: CASSRTENTEAFF

CDR3 length: 16
D gene: -
V gene: TRBV5-6
J gene: TRBJ1-3
clone size: -
CDR3 DNA: TGTGCCAGCAGCTTGGGTCAGGGATACGGTGGAAACACCATATATTTT
CDR3 protein: CASSLGQGYGGNTIYF

CDR3 length: 16
D gene: -
V gene: TRBV11-2
J gene: TRBJ1-2
clone size: -
CDR3 DNA: TGTGCCAGCAGCCCCGGTGGACGGAGAGCTAACTATGGCTACACCTTC
CDR3 protein: CASSPGGRRANYGYTF

CDR3 length: 17
D gene: TRBD1
V gene: TRBV5-4
J gene: TRBJ2-1
clone size: few
CDR3 DNA: TGTGCCAGCAGCTTGGGGGACAGGGGGAGCTCCTACAATGAGCAGTTCTTC
CDR3 protein: CASSLGDRGSSYNEQFF

CDR3 length: 16
D gene: TRBD1
V gene: TRBV5-1
J gene: TRBJ1-4
clone size: -
CDR3 DNA: TGCGCCAGCACGGGACAGACTAGTGCAACTAATGAAAAACTGTTTTTT
CDR3 protein: CASTGQTSATNEKLFF

CDR3 length: 14
D gene: TRBD1
V gene: TRBV5-1
J gene: TRBJ1-5
clone size: few
CDR3 DNA: TGCGCCAGCAGCCCAGGGGGCGTCAATCAGCCCCAGCATTTT
CDR3 protein: CASSPGGVNQPQHF

CDR3 length: 15
D gene: TRBD1
V gene: TRBV7-3
J gene: TRBJ2-3
clone size: -
CDR3 DNA: TGTGCCAGCAGCCCGACAGGGGCGGACACAGATACGCAGTATTTT
CDR3 protein: CASSPTGADTDTQYF

CDR3 length: 16
D gene: TRBD2
V gene: TRBV9
J gene: TRBJ2-2
clone size: -
CDR3 DNA: TGTGCCAGCAGCGTGCCTCAGCTAGCGGCCACCGGGGAGCTGTTTTTT
CDR3 protein: CASSVPQLAATGELFF

CDR3 length: 16
D gene: TRBD2
V gene: TRBV7-7
J gene: TRBJ2-2
clone size: -
CDR3 DNA: TGTGCTAGCAGCTCCTCGGCGGCGGGGGGCACCGGGGAGCTGTTTTTT
CDR3 protein: CASSSSAAGGTGELFF

CDR3 length: 16
D gene: TRBD1
V gene: TRBV5-4
J gene: TRBJ1-6
clone size: many
CDR3 DNA: TGTGCCAGCAGCTTATTGACAGGGGGCTATAATTCACCCCTCCACTTT
CDR3 protein: CASSLLTGGYNSPLHF

CDR3 length: 15
D gene: -
V gene: TRBV6-5
J gene: TRBJ2-5
clone size: -
CDR3 DNA: TGTGCCAGCAGTTACGGCTTCCGCATCCAAGAGACCCAGTACTTC
CDR3 protein: CASSYGFRIQETQYF

CDR3 length: 18
D gene: -
V gene: TRBV12-2
J gene: TRBJ2-6
clone size: once
CDR3 DNA: TGTGCAAGTCGCTTAGCAGCTACGTCTGGGGCTGGGGCCAACGTCCTGACTTTC
CDR3 protein: CASRLAATSGAGANVLTF

CDR3 length: 15
D gene: -
V gene: TRBV11-2
J gene: TRBJ2-5
clone size: -
CDR3 DNA: TGTGCCAGCGCGTGGACAGCCTGGGGTCAAGAGACCCAGTACTTC
CDR3 protein: CASAWTAWGQETQYF

CDR3 length: 15
D gene: TRBD2
V gene: TRBV6-1
J gene: TRBJ2-3
clone size: few
CDR3 DNA: TGTGCCAGCAGTGAGGGAACTAGCGGGAGAAATACGCAGTATTTT
CDR3 protein: CASSEGTSGRNTQYF

CDR3 length: 15
D gene: -
V gene: TRBV28
J gene: TRBJ2-7
clone size: few
CDR3 DNA: TGTGCCAGCAGTCTCCCGGCTTCCCTTTCACACGAGCAGTACTTC
CDR3 protein: CASSLPASLSHEQYF

CDR3 length: 16
D gene: -
V gene: TRBV25-1
J gene: TRBJ2-5
clone size: many
CDR3 DNA: TGTGCCAGCAGTGAATGGGCAGGGACCTCTCAAGAGACCCAGTACTTC
CDR3 protein: CASSEWAGTSQETQYF

CDR3 length: 14
D gene: TRBD1
V gene: TRBV2
J gene: TRBJ1-1
clone size: -
CDR3 DNA: TGTGCCAGCAGCGGACAGGGTTTGGGAACTGAAGCTTTCTTT
CDR3 protein: CASSGQGLGTEAFF